Listed below are T cell receptor beta chains from one sample, sequenced in a study of CD8+ T cells in alopecia areata. Using immunoSEQ multiplex PCR, the repertoire was profiled, and TCRdb retains in-frame clones only, with some absent. This table has around 99,000 clones, roughly 84% appearing once. Sequencing was performed on CD8+ T cells sorted from blood, taken at week 24, from a patient treated with tofacitinib. All receptors come from a human donor with alopecia areata. CDR3s include the opening cysteine and the closing phenylalanine or tryptophan. A D gene is named only where the DNA matches it firmly. Some rows mark clone size as missing; the rest say once, few, many or name a class of expanded clone.

D,V,size,J,DNA,CDR3
TRBD1,TRBV7-6,NA,TRBJ2-3,TGTGCCAGCAGCTCGCGGACAGGGAAAGCTACAGATACGCAGTATTTT,CASSSRTGKATDTQYF
TRBD2,TRBV10-3,NA,TRBJ2-7,TGTGCCATCAGTGAATCGGGACTAGCCTACGAGCAGTACTTC,CAISESGLAYEQYF
NA,TRBV6-5,once,TRBJ2-2,TGTGCCAGCGGGACGACCGACACCGGGGAGCTGTTTTTT,CASGTTDTGELFF
NA,TRBV19,NA,TRBJ2-1,TGTGCCAGTAGTCCTGAGGCCCTGAATGAGCAGTTCTTC,CASSPEALNEQFF
NA,TRBV4-1,NA,TRBJ2-5,TGCGCCAGCAGCCCAGGGGCCGGAGAAGAGACCCAGTACTTC,CASSPGAGEETQYF
NA,TRBV4-1,NA,TRBJ2-7,TGCGCCAGCAGCCAAGATAGGTACGGGGCCTACGAGCAGTACTTC,CASSQDRYGAYEQYF
TRBD2,TRBV29-1,NA,TRBJ2-7,TGCAGCGTTGTGGAGCGGGGGTCCTACGAGCAGTACTTC,CSVVERGSYEQYF
TRBD1,TRBV7-8,NA,TRBJ2-1,TGTGCCAGCAGCTTAGTCCAAACAGGGGAAGATGAGCAGTTCTTC,CASSLVQTGEDEQFF
NA,TRBV29-1,NA,TRBJ2-3,TGCAGCGTTCCCGGATCCCCAGATACGCAGTATTTT,CSVPGSPDTQYF
TRBD1,TRBV29-1,NA,TRBJ2-2,TGCAGCGTTGCCGGGAAGGGGGCGAGCACCGGGGAGCTGTTTTTT,CSVAGKGASTGELFF
TRBD2,TRBV11-3,NA,TRBJ2-7,TGTGCCAGCAGCTTAGATCGGGTTAGCGGGGGGTACTACGAGCAGTACTTC,CASSLDRVSGGYYEQYF
NA,TRBV6-5,NA,TRBJ2-5,TGTGCCAGCAGCAGAGGACACCTACAAGAGACCCAGTACTTC,CASSRGHLQETQYF
NA,TRBV27,few,TRBJ1-5,TGTGCCAGCAGTTTATCGGGTCAGGGGATTCTTCAGCCCCAGCATTTT,CASSLSGQGILQPQHF
NA,TRBV19,NA,TRBJ2-7,TGTGCCTCAGCCCGGGGGGCAGATACCTACGAGCAGTACTTC,CASARGADTYEQYF
NA,TRBV7-2,NA,TRBJ2-1,TGTGCCAGCAGCTTATGGGGGGGCCACAATGAGCAGTTCTTC,CASSLWGGHNEQFF
TRBD1,TRBV27,NA,TRBJ2-4,TGTGCCACTCGGCGGACAGGGGGTGTTATGAACATTCAGTACTTC,CATRRTGGVMNIQYF
TRBD2,TRBV5-6,NA,TRBJ2-7,TGTGCCAGCAGCTTAATAGCGGGGGGAACCTACGAGCAGTACTTC,CASSLIAGGTYEQYF
NA,TRBV19,NA,TRBJ1-1,TGTGCCAGTAGTTTACAGGGGAACACTGAAGCTTTCTTT,CASSLQGNTEAFF
NA,TRBV7-9,NA,TRBJ2-3,TGTGCCAGCAGCTTAGAGGCAGGCACAGATACGCAGTATTTT,CASSLEAGTDTQYF
NA,TRBV29-1,NA,TRBJ2-7,TGCAGCGTTGAAGTGGCATACTCCTACGAGCAGTACTTC,CSVEVAYSYEQYF
TRBD1,TRBV4-3,NA,TRBJ2-1,TGCGCCAGCAGCCAAGACCTGACAGGGGGGATCTACAATGAGCAGTTCTTC,CASSQDLTGGIYNEQFF
TRBD2,TRBV29-1,once,TRBJ2-3,TGCAGCGTTGAAGGCCTGCCTAGCGGGGTCACAGATACGCAGTATTTT,CSVEGLPSGVTDTQYF
NA,TRBV7-9,NA,TRBJ2-7,TGTGCCAGCAGCTCTACAGGGATGGCCTACGAGCAGTACTTC,CASSSTGMAYEQYF
NA,TRBV7-7,NA,TRBJ2-3,TGTGCTAGCAGCAAGGGACGGCTCACAGATACGCAGTATTTT,CASSKGRLTDTQYF
NA,TRBV4-1,NA,TRBJ1-1,TGCGCCAGCAGCCAAAACCATGGAGCGAACACTGAAGCTTTCTTT,CASSQNHGANTEAFF
NA,TRBV14,NA,TRBJ2-2,TGTGCCAGCAAGGGGACCGGGGAGCTGTTTTTT,CASKGTGELFF
NA,TRBV4-1,NA,TRBJ2-3,TGCGCCAGCAGCCTTCCCAATATCGGCGATACGCAGTATTTT,CASSLPNIGDTQYF
NA,TRBV11-2,NA,TRBJ2-5,TGTGCCAGCAGCTTAGATTTGTGGGGGGACCAAGAGACCCAGTACTTC,CASSLDLWGDQETQYF
TRBD1,TRBV13,NA,TRBJ2-1,TGTGCCAGCAGCTTAGATGAGGGGGCCCGCTTCCATGAGCAGTTCTTC,CASSLDEGARFHEQFF
TRBD2,TRBV29-1,NA,TRBJ2-1,TGCAGCGTTGTCTTGATGGGGGGGATCTACAATGAGCAGTTCTTC,CSVVLMGGIYNEQFF
NA,TRBV2,NA,TRBJ1-6,TGTGCCAGCCGGGAGGGGGGTCTAAGTTCACCCCTCCACTTT,CASREGGLSSPLHF
NA,TRBV4-2,NA,TRBJ2-2,TGTGCCAGCAGCCGGGAGGGGGCGGAATCCGGGGAGCTGTTTTTT,CASSREGAESGELFF
NA,TRBV10-2,NA,TRBJ1-6,TGCGCCAGCACAGGGTGGCAGGTATCACCCCTCCACTTT,CASTGWQVSPLHF
TRBD1,TRBV6-6,NA,TRBJ1-4,TGTGCCAGCAGCTTGGGACAGTATAATGAAAAACTGTTTTTT,CASSLGQYNEKLFF
TRBD1,TRBV5-4,NA,TRBJ2-3,TGTGCCAGCAGCTTCGGACAGGGCACAGATACGCAGTATTTT,CASSFGQGTDTQYF
NA,TRBV5-1,NA,TRBJ2-1,TGCGCCAGCAGCTCCGGACAGAGTCAATCGGATGAGCAGTTCTTC,CASSSGQSQSDEQFF
NA,TRBV4-3,NA,TRBJ2-2,TGCGCCAGCAGCCAAGATAGGTTCGGAGGGCGGTCCGGGGAGCTGTTTTTT,CASSQDRFGGRSGELFF
NA,TRBV13,once,TRBJ2-7,TGTGCCAGCAGCATGGGGGGTAGCTCCTACGAGCAGTACTTC,CASSMGGSSYEQYF
NA,TRBV11-2,NA,TRBJ2-1,TGTGCCAGCAGCCTAGGGGGAGGAAGTCCCAATGAGCAGTTCTTC,CASSLGGGSPNEQFF
NA,TRBV21-1,many,TRBJ2-1,TGTGCCAGCAGCAAAGAGGGACGGACCTACAATGAGCAGTTCTTC,CASSKEGRTYNEQFF
NA,TRBV4-1,few,TRBJ2-7,TGCGCCAGCAGCCAAGAGCCGGGGATCCTCTCCTACGAGCAGTACTTC,CASSQEPGILSYEQYF
NA,TRBV6-5,few,TRBJ2-3,TGTGCCAGCAGTTACTCGTTCGGGGGGCCCACAGATACGCAGTATTTT,CASSYSFGGPTDTQYF
NA,TRBV4-1,NA,TRBJ2-1,TGCGCCAGCAGCCAAGTAACAGCCAATGAGCAGTTCTTC,CASSQVTANEQFF
NA,TRBV7-9,NA,TRBJ2-7,TGTGCCAGCAGCCTCGGGGCAGGGTCATCCTACGAGCAGTACTTC,CASSLGAGSSYEQYF
TRBD1,TRBV7-9,NA,TRBJ1-1,TGTGCCAGCAGTCCCGGGACAGGGGAAGCTTTCTTT,CASSPGTGEAFF
NA,TRBV5-4,NA,TRBJ2-5,TGTGCCAGCAGCCCCGTCCCGGCAGAGACCCAGTACTTC,CASSPVPAETQYF
NA,TRBV7-9,NA,TRBJ1-5,TGTGCCAGCAGCTGGGTGGGGGGCCAGCCCCAGCATTTT,CASSWVGGQPQHF
TRBD1,TRBV5-1,NA,TRBJ2-3,TGCGCCAGCAGCAACGGACAGGGAACAGATACGCAGTATTTT,CASSNGQGTDTQYF
NA,TRBV18,NA,TRBJ2-7,TGTGCCAGCTCACCGGCGCCCATAGTCTCAGACGAGCAGTACTTC,CASSPAPIVSDEQYF
NA,TRBV29-1,NA,TRBJ1-4,TGCAGCGGCCTCAATGAAAAACTGTTTTTT,CSGLNEKLFF
NA,TRBV29-1,NA,TRBJ2-2,TGCAGCGTGGCCTGGCCAACCGGGGAGCTGTTTTTT,CSVAWPTGELFF
NA,TRBV27,NA,TRBJ1-1,TGTGCCAGCAGTGTCGGGACATCAGTTGAAGCTTTCTTT,CASSVGTSVEAFF
TRBD2,TRBV4-2,NA,TRBJ2-5,TGTGCCAGCAGCCAAGATCCTAGCGGTGCGCCCCAGTACTTC,CASSQDPSGAPQYF
NA,TRBV15,NA,TRBJ2-2,TGTGCCACCAGCAGTCGCGAAGCGGCTCCCGGGGAGCTGTTTTTT,CATSSREAAPGELFF
TRBD2,TRBV5-4,few,TRBJ2-3,TGTGCCAGCAGCTTGGGGATACTAGCGGAGCGCACAGATACGCAGTATTTT,CASSLGILAERTDTQYF
NA,TRBV6-5,NA,TRBJ1-1,TGTGCCAGCAGTTACGAGAGATACACTGAAGCTTTCTTT,CASSYERYTEAFF
NA,TRBV9,NA,TRBJ1-3,TGTGCCAGCAGCGTAGCTGGTGCAGGAAACACCATATATTTT,CASSVAGAGNTIYF
TRBD1,TRBV19,NA,TRBJ2-3,TGTGCCAGTAGTAACCGGGACAGGGGGCAGGATACGCAGTATTTT,CASSNRDRGQDTQYF